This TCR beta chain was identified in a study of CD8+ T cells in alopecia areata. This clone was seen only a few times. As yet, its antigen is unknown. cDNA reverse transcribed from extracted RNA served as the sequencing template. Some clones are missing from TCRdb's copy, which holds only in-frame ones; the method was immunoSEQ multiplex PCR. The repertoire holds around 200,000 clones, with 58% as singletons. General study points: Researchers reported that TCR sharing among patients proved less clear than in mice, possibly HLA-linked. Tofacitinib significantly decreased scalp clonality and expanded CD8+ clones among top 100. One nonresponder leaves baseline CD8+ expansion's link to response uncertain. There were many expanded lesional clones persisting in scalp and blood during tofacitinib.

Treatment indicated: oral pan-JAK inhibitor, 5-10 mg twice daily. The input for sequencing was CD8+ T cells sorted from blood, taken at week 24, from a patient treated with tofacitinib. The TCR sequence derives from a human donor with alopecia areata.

The CDR3, as DNA: TGTGCCACTCGGGGAGATAGCACAGATACGCAGTATTTT. Translation: CATRGDSTDTQYF. The rearrangement uses TRBV6-5 and TRBJ2-3, with D maybe TRBD2 (5 bases). The CDR3 spans 13 residues. The germline CDR1 and CDR2 sequences are MNHEY and SVGAGI. V lost 10 bases and J lost 0, with 11 bases in between.